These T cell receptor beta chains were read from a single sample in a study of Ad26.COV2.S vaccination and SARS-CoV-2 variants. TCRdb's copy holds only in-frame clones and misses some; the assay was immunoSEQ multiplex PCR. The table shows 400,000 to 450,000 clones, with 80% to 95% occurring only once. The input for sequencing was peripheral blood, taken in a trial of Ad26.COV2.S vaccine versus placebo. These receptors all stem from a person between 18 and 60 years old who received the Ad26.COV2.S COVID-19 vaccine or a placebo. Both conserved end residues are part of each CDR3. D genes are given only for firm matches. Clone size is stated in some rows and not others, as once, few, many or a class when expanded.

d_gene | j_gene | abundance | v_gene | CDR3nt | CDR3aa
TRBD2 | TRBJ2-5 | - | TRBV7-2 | TGTGCCAGCAGCCAACTAGCGGGACAAGAGACCCAGTACTTC | CASSQLAGQETQYF
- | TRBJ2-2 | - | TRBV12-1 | TGTGCCAGCAGCTTTGCGCATAGGACTCTACACACCGGGGAGCTGTTTTTT | CASSFAHRTLHTGELFF
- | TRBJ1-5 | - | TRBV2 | TGTGCCAGCAGGGACAGTACCTATCAGCCCCAGCATTTT | CASRDSTYQPQHF
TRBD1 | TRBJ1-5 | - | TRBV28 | TGTGCCAGCAGACCTACAGGGGCCCTAAATCAGCCCCAGCATTTT | CASRPTGALNQPQHF
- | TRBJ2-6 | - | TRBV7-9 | TGTGCCAGCAGCCGCAGATCAGGGATCGGAGCCGGGGCCAACGTCCTGACTTTC | CASSRRSGIGAGANVLTF
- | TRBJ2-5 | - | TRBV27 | TGTGCCAGCAGTTCGTACCTAGGACGCCGAAGCCAAGAGACCCAGTACTTC | CASSSYLGRRSQETQYF
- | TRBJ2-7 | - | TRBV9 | TGTGCCAGCAGCGCCTCGGACAGCCTCATCGAGCAGTACTTC | CASSASDSLIEQYF
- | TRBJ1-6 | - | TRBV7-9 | TGTGCCAGCCGGGAGTTAAGGGACTCACCCCTCCACTTT | CASRELRDSPLHF
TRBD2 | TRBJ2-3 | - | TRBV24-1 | TGTGCCACCAGTGAACCAATACGGGGGGAGGATACGCAGTATTTT | CATSEPIRGEDTQYF
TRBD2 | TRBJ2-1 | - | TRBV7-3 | TGTGCCAGCAGCCCCGAAATCGGACTAGCAGGCAATGAGCAGTTCTTC | CASSPEIGLAGNEQFF
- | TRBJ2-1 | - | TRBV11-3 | TGTGCCAGCAGCTTAGGCCAACTAGGTCGGATTGAGCAGTTCTTC | CASSLGQLGRIEQFF
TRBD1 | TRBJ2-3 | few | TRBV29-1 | TGCAGCGTTCCCGGACAGGGGGAGGACACAGATACGCAGTATTTT | CSVPGQGEDTDTQYF
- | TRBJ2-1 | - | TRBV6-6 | TGTGCCAGCAGTTACGACCAGTACAATGAGCAGTTCTTC | CASSYDQYNEQFF
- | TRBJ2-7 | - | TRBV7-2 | TGTGCCAGCAGCTTAACGGGAGCCGCCTACGAGCAGTACTTC | CASSLTGAAYEQYF
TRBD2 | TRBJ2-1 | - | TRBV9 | TGTGCCAGCAGAACTACTAGCGGGAGTTTAAATGAGCAGTTCTTC | CASRTTSGSLNEQFF
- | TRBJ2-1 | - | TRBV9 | TGTGCCAGCAGCGTAGCGTGGGAAAGCTCCTACAATGAGCAGTTCTTC | CASSVAWESSYNEQFF
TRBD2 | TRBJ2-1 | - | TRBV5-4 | TGTGCCAGCAGCCGGGGGGGCCCTCTCAATGAGCAGTTCTTC | CASSRGGPLNEQFF
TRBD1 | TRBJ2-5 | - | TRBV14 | TGTGCCAGCAGCCAAGACAGGGGGGAGACCCAGTACTTC | CASSQDRGETQYF
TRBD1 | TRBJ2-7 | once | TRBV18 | TGTGCCAGCTCACCTCAGGGGGTTCCCTACGAGCAGTACTTC | CASSPQGVPYEQYF
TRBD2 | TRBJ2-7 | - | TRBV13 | TGTGCCAGCAGCGGGCGAGGGGCGGGAGATTTCCACGAGCAGTACTTC | CASSGRGAGDFHEQYF
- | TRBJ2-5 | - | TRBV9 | TGTGCCAGCAGCGTAGCAGGTTACGAGACCCAGTACTTC | CASSVAGYETQYF
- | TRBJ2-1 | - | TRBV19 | TGTGCCAGTACCTCAGGTGAGAGTAACAATGAGCAGTTCTTC | CASTSGESNNEQFF
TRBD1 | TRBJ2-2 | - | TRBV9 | TGTGCCAGCAGCGTGGGGACAGGGAACACCGGGGAGCTGTTTTTT | CASSVGTGNTGELFF
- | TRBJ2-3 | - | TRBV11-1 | TGTGCCAGCAGCTTAGAACCCTTCGAAGGGAGGTTCGGGCAGTATTTT | CASSLEPFEGRFGQYF
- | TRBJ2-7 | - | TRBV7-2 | TGTGCCAGCAGCTCAAGGTCCGCAAACCCCGAGCAGTACTTC | CASSSRSANPEQYF
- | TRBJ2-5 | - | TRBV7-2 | TGTGCCAGCAGCTTCGAAGCCCGCCTGGAGACCCAGTACTTC | CASSFEARLETQYF
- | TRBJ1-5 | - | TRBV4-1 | TGCGCCAGCAGCCAAGTATTAAAGGGTTTAGGGCAGCCCCAGCATTTT | CASSQVLKGLGQPQHF
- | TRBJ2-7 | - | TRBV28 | TGTGCCAGCAGTTTTTTTCTGGGGCAACCCTCCTACGAGCAGTACTTC | CASSFFLGQPSYEQYF
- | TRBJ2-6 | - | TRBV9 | TGTGCCAGCAGCGCCCGACTGTCTGGGGCCAACGTCCTGACTTTC | CASSARLSGANVLTF
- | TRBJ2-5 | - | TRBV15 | TGTGCCACCAGCAGAGATATCCCCGGGGGAGGTCGGGAGACCCAGTACTTC | CATSRDIPGGGRETQYF
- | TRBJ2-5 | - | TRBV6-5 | TGTGCCAGCAGTTACGAGCCTCTAGCGACTGAGACCCAGTACTTC | CASSYEPLATETQYF
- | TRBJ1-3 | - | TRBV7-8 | TGTGCCAGCAGCTTAGAGTTCGGGGGGTCTGGAAACACCATATATTTT | CASSLEFGGSGNTIYF
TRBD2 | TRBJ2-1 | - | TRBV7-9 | TGTGCCAGCAGCCAAGCGCCACTAGCGGCAACCTACAATGAGCAGTTCTTC | CASSQAPLAATYNEQFF
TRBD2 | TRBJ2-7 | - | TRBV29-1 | TGCAGCGTCGTACCCCCCGGGACTAGCGTAAACCACTTC | CSVVPPGTSVNHF
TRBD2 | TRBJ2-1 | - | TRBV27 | TGTGCCAGCAGTTTAACCCTGGCGGGAGGGAAAGGCAATGAGCAGTTCTTC | CASSLTLAGGKGNEQFF
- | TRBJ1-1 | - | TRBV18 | TGTGCCAGCTCACCCCGGGCGGGACCCCAGAACACTGAAGCTTTCTTT | CASSPRAGPQNTEAFF
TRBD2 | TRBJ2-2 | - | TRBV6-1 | TGTGCCAGCAGTGAGACAGGATGGACTAGCGGTAACACCGGGGAGCTGTTTTTT | CASSETGWTSGNTGELFF
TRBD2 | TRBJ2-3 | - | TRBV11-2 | TGTGCCAGCAGCTTAGAGCCCCCAGTCTGGCGAGGAGGGAGGGCAGATACGCAGTATTTT | CASSLEPPVWRGGRADTQYF
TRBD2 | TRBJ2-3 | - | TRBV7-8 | TGTGCCAGCAGCGTTAGCGGGAGTGGAACAGATACGCAGTATTTT | CASSVSGSGTDTQYF
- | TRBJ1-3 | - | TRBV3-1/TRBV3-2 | TGTGCCAGCAGCCAAGTTATAGATGGAAACACCATATATTTT | CASSQVIDGNTIYF
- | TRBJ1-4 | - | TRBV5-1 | TGCGCCAGCAGCTTTCTGGGGGCTTCTAATGAAAAACTGTTTTTT | CASSFLGASNEKLFF
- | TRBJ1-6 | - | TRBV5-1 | TGCGCCAGCAGCTTGGAACCAACAGGGTTTGATTCACCCCTCCACTTT | CASSLEPTGFDSPLHF
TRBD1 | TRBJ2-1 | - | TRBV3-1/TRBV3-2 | TGTGCCAGCAGCGTACCGGGACAGGGCTTCGATGAGCAGTTCTTC | CASSVPGQGFDEQFF
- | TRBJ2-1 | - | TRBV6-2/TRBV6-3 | TGTGCCAGCAGCTTAGGACAGCTAGGTGAGCAGTTCTTC | CASSLGQLGEQFF
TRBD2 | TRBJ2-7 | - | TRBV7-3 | TGTGCCAGCAGCCCCACTAGCGGAGCCTACGAGCAGTACTTC | CASSPTSGAYEQYF
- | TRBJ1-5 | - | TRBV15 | TGTGCCACCAGCAGAGATCTAGCCCAGCCCCAGCATTTT | CATSRDLAQPQHF
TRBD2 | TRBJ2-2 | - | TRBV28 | TGTGCCAGCAGTTTTAGTCTAGCGGGAGGTTCCGGGGAGCTGTTTTTT | CASSFSLAGGSGELFF
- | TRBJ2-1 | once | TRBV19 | TGTGCCAGTAGTCCAAGGGACTTCTCCTACAATGAGCAGTTCTTC | CASSPRDFSYNEQFF
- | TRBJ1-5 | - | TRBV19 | TGTGCCAGTAAAGGAGACAACACAGGGAGGAATCAGCCCCAGCATTTT | CASKGDNTGRNQPQHF
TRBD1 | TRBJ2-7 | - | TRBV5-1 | TGCGCCAGCAGCGCCGGACAGGGCCTCCTAACGAGTCTGGACTTC | CASSAGQGLLTSLDF
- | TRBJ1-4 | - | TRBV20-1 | TGCAGTGCAAGTCCCCTTAATGAAAAACTGTTTTTT | CSASPLNEKLFF
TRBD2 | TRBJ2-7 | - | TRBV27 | TGTGCCAGCAGTTTATGGGCTAGCGGGAGGTTAGAGGAGCAGTACTTC | CASSLWASGRLEEQYF
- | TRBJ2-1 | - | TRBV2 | TGTGCCAGCAGTGAATACCAGGGGCTGGTCAATGAGCAGTTCTTC | CASSEYQGLVNEQFF
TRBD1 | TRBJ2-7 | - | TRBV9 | TGTGCCAGCAGCGCTTCCGGGACAGGGCCTTACGAGCAGTACTTC | CASSASGTGPYEQYF